This T cell receptor (beta chain) was profiled in a study of tumor-infiltrating lymphocytes in primary liver carcinoma. About the study: The patients presented with primary liver carcinoma, which was managed through surgical resection. The patient population consisted of men and women between 30 and 69 years of age. Study-wide results and caveats: Relative to tumor region pairs, the tumor-adjacent and tumor-blood pairs showed overlap that was lower. Significantly larger top-250-clone fractions were found in tumors than in blood (p = 0.039).

A constant-region primer served to make TCR beta cDNA from about 0.5 ug total RNA. Amplification in three nested multiplex PCR rounds with slightly modified ARM-PCR gave rise to TCR beta libraries. It was with TRBV1-TRBV30 forward primers and a C-beta reverse primer that the first two PCR rounds were run, at 10 to 11 cycles each. TCRdb processed the multiplex PCR reads anew with MiXCR; each CDR3 protein has one entry. The sample yields around 330,000 distinct CDR3 sequences, approximately 60% seen once. The authors took blood RNA from unsorted whole blood and also extracted germline DNA. As regards this clonotype: The target antigen is unknown. A much larger clone lies one base from this, so it may be a read error.

This CDR3 has 13 amino acids. This chain links TRBV12-3 or TRBV12-4 with TRBJ1-6; D is ambiguous. This receptor was identified in a middle-aged man with primary liver carcinoma and hepatitis B virus infection. The sequenced sample was peripheral blood. CDR3 protein: CDSSLEGRAPLHF. CDR3 nucleotide sequence: TGTGACAGCAGTTTGGAAGGGAGAGCACCCCTCCACTTT.